Listed here are 14 T cell receptor beta chains from one sample, sequenced in a study of T cell responses to AZD1222 COVID-19 vaccine. The table came from immunoSEQ multiplex PCR; TCRdb's copy has only in-frame clones and leaves some out. The table shows about 170,000 clones, with around 85% occurring only once. The source was peripheral blood, collected 28 days after the second AZD1222 dose. Receptor source: an adult who received the AZD1222 COVID-19 vaccine.

The rearrangement links TRBV7-8 to TRBJ1-2; no reliable D call. V dropped 5 bases and J dropped 0 bases, with 7 bases sitting between them. The V gene's germline CDR1 is SGHVS and CDR2 FQNEAQ. The CDR3 is made up of 13 amino acids. The CDR3 nucleotides read TGTGCCAGCAGCCAGACCCCTAACTATGGCTACACCTTC. Protein product: CASSQTPNYGYTF.

The rearrangement links TRBV28 to TRBJ1-1; D unclear. V was shortened by 7 bases and J by 0 bases, with 3 bases between the two germline ends. The CDR3 covers 11 residues. CDR1 and CDR2 (germline): MDHEN, SYDVKM. The CDR3 region has the DNA TGTGCCAGCACTATGAACACTGAAGCTTTCTTT. This codes for CASTMNTEAFF.

This chain connects TRBV10-1 to TRBJ2-7; D ambiguous. V was trimmed by 3 bases and J by 0 bases, leaving 3 bases between them. CDR3 length: 12 amino acids. Germline V gene sequence: CDR1 WNHNN, CDR2 SYGVQD (reference sequence). The CDR3 bases are TGCGCCAGCAGTGACCCCTCCTACGAGCAGTACTTC. Amino acid sequence: CASSDPSYEQYF.

The rearrangement links TRBV5-1 to TRBJ2-2; D perhaps matches TRBD2 (6 bases). V lost 6 bases to trimming and J lost 3 bases, with 9 bases between them. The CDR3 has 13 amino acids. Germline CDR1 is SGHRS and CDR2 is YFSETQ. CDR3 residues: CASMTGDTGELFF. The CDR3 DNA reads as TGCGCCAGCATGACGGGGGACACCGGGGAGCTGTTTTTT.

The chain joins TRBV3-1 (or the pseudogene TRBV3-2) to TRBJ1-4; TRBD1 matches 7 bases. Germline CDR1 and CDR2: LGHDT and YNNKEL (reference sequence). Trimming cost V 1 base and J 7 bases; bases outside gene matches: 6. CDR3 size: 15 residues. The chain's CDR3 is CASSQASGGGEKLFF. DNA of the CDR3: TGTGCCAGCAGCCAAGCCTCAGGGGGGGGTGAAAAACTGTTTTTT.

This chain uses TRBV24-1 with TRBJ2-1, with no clear D. Trimming stripped 3 bases from V and 7 bases from J, with 12 bases between. CDR1 KGHDR and CDR2 SFDVKD come from the germline V gene. CDR3 length equals 14 residues. DNA of the CDR3: TGTGCCACCAGTGATCCAGGACGGAGAAATGAGCAGTTCTTC. This sequence encodes CATSDPGRRNEQFF.

The chain employs TRBV4-1 and TRBJ2-7; D call uncertain. V was clipped by 5 bases and J by 0 bases, with 14 bases between them. Germline lookup yields CDR1 MGHRA and CDR2 YSYEKL. The CDR3 has 15 amino acids. The CDR3 region has the DNA TGCGCCAGCAGCACGTTCCGGGCGAGCTCCTACGAGCAGTACTTC. It encodes CASSTFRASSYEQYF.

The rearrangement uses TRBV5-1 and TRBJ1-1, with D tentatively TRBD1 (6 bases). V dropped 4 bases and J dropped 7 bases, with 14 bases sitting between them. The V gene's germline CDR1 is SGHRS and CDR2 YFSETQ. There are 13 residues in the CDR3. The CDR3 reads CASSREQGFEAFF. The CDR3 DNA is TGCGCCAGCAGCCGGGAACAGGGTTTTGAAGCTTTCTTT.

The chain employs TRBV5-5 and TRBJ2-7; no clear D gene. V lost 6 bases to trimming and J lost 1 base, with 11 bases between them. Germline-derived CDR1 and CDR2 are SGHKS and YYEKEE (reference sequence). This CDR3 spans 13 amino acids. CDR3 protein: CASNKFGSYEQYF. CDR3 coding DNA: TGTGCCAGCAATAAATTTGGGTCCTACGAGCAGTACTTC.

The chain couples TRBV5-4 to TRBJ2-3, with 7 bases aligning to TRBD1. The V segment lost 3 bases and the J segment 1 base; nucleotides outside the gene matches: 5. The germline CDR1 and CDR2 sequences are SGHNT and YYREEE (reference sequence). CDR3 length: 15 amino acids. The CDR3 DNA reads as TGTGCCAGCAGCTCCGAAGGACAGGGCACAGATACGCAGTATTTT. It specifies CASSSEGQGTDTQYF.

The chain combines TRBV2 with TRBJ2-5; 9 bases match TRBD2. CDR3 length: 14 amino acids. Losses at the gene ends were 7 bases for V and 4 bases for J; bases not matched to a gene: 7. From germline, CDR1 is SNHLY and CDR2 FYNNEI. The CDR3 spells CASTPGAGGETQYF. The DNA for the CDR3 is TGTGCCAGCACCCCGGGAGCGGGGGGAGAGACCCAGTACTTC.

This clone was seen only once. The chain couples TRBV27 to TRBJ1-6; weak D call: TRBD1 (5 bases). Germline V lookup: CDR1 MNHEY, CDR2 SMNVEV (reference sequence). The CDR3 is 15 residues long. Trimming stripped 5 bases from V and 9 bases from J, with 17 bases between. This chain's CDR3 is CASSLMGGGGSPLHF. The CDR3 DNA is TGTGCCAGCAGTCTCATGGGGGGTGGGGGTTCACCCCTCCACTTT.

The genes are TRBV5-1 and TRBJ1-1; D remains ambiguous. V lost 4 bases, J lost 4 bases, and 11 bases lay in between. The germline V gene encodes CDR1 SGHRS and CDR2 YFSETQ. The CDR3 runs 13 residues. CDR3 nucleotides: TGCGCCAGCAGCCCCGTATTCTCCACTGAAGCTTTCTTT. Translating it yields CASSPVFSTEAFF.

The V and J genes are TRBV5-1 and TRBJ1-1; 7 positions match TRBD1. The length of the CDR3 is 14 residues. Germline CDR1 is SGHRS and CDR2 is YFSETQ. Trimming cost V 2 bases and J 5 bases; bases outside gene matches: 6. For the CDR3, the DNA is TGCGCCAGCAGCTTTGGAGGGGGCGAAACTGAAGCTTTCTTT. As protein: CASSFGGGETEAFF.